This TCR beta chain was profiled in a study of blood T cell repertoires in COVID-19. CDR3 size: 14 residues. From germline, CDR1 is MRHNA and CDR2 SNTAGT. V was trimmed by 9 bases and J by 0 bases, leaving 13 bases between them. The protocol was immunoSEQ multiplex PCR, while the TCRdb copy is restricted to in-frame clones and leaves out a portion. The sample has 250,000 or so clones; around 83% are singletons. Sequenced sample: PBMCs or T cells enriched from blood (not recorded which). The chain combines TRBV6-4 with TRBJ2-3; D gene uncertain. The TCR sequence derives from a woman between 50 and 59 years old who had been exposed to COVID-19. CDR3 protein: CASSPGSSTDTQYF. The DNA for the CDR3 is TGTGCCAGTAGCCCTGGGTCTAGCACAGATACGCAGTATTTT.